The 6 T cell receptor beta chains below all came from one sample that was sequenced in a study of HIV-infected patients and healthy controls. cDNA was made from around 0.5 ug RNA using alpha and beta constant primers. Using multiplexing indices, alpha and beta chain libraries were generated apart by chain-specific third strand synthesis. TCRdb used MiXCR to reprocess the 5' RACE reads, holding one entry per CDR3 protein. Of 20,000 to 30,000 distinct CDR3 sequences detected, approximately 9% appear once; the ten largest clones hold 3% to 4.5%. No cell fractionation was done, so the repertoire covers all unsorted peripheral blood T cells. Material: blood. Every receptor here comes from an adult in good health.

At least ten counts were recorded for this clonotype. The CDR3 loop reads CSATLPQGVSTDTQYF. CDR3 DNA: TGCAGTGCTACTCTCCCCCAGGGGGTTAGCACAGATACGCAGTATTTT. The J gene is TRBJ2-3, the V gene TRBV20-1; 7 bases agree with TRBD1. Germline-derived CDR1 and CDR2 are DFQATT and SNEGSKA (reference sequence). The CDR3 loop spans 16 amino acids. V shed 4 bases and J 0 bases; nucleotides not matched to a gene: 10.

This clonotype was seen ten or more times. The rearrangement uses TRBV5-4 and TRBJ1-2; D may be TRBD1 (6 bases). The CDR3 has 14 residues. Per germline, CDR1 SGHNT and CDR2 YYREEE (reference sequence). Trimming took 3 bases from V and 5 from J, leaving 14 bases between them. The DNA for the CDR3 is TGTGCCAGCAGCTCATACGACAGGAATTATGGCTACACCTTC. Translated: CASSSYDRNYGYTF.

The gene calls are TRBV7-2 and TRBJ2-5; 12 bases fit TRBD2. V lost 4 bases and J lost 3; bases outside the gene matches: 6. Germline assignment: CDR1 SGHTA and CDR2 FQGNSA. This CDR3 is built from 16 residues. The CDR3 DNA is TGTGCCAGCAGCTCGCGGACTAGCGGGATAAAAGAGACCCAGTACTTC. This sequence encodes CASSSRTSGIKETQYF.

This clonotype was seen ten or more times. This chain links TRBV7-2 with TRBJ2-7; D is possibly TRBD1 (5 bases). This CDR3 contains 13 residues. The germline gives CDR1 SGHTA, CDR2 FQGNSA. The V end lost 1 base, the J end lost 9 bases, and 13 bases lay between the germline ends. CDR3: CASSLDRAGAQYF. CDR3 bases: TGTGCCAGCAGCTTAGATAGGGCTGGGGCGCAGTACTTC.

This clonotype was found many times. The V gene is TRBV6-5, the J gene TRBJ1-3; 7 nucleotides align to TRBD1. Germline lookup yields CDR1 MNHEY and CDR2 SVGAGI. The CDR3 sequence is 15 residues long. V gave up 7 bases and J gave up 4 bases; unmatched junction bases: 10. CDR3 nucleotide sequence: TGTGCCAGCAAGAGGGGGCAGGGAGGAGGAAACACCATATATTTT. The encoded protein is CASKRGQGGGNTIYF.

This clonotype was recorded at least ten times. CDR3 protein: CASSLVSGSSTDTQYF. The CDR3 DNA reads as TGTGCCAGCAGCTTAGTTAGCGGTTCTAGCACAGATACGCAGTATTTT. The J gene is TRBJ2-3, the V gene TRBV7-9, with TRBD2 as a possible D gene (6 bases). Germline CDR1 is SEHNR and CDR2 is FQNEAQ (reference sequence). The V end lost 1 base, the J end lost 0 bases, and 11 bases lay between the germline ends. The CDR3 totals 16 residues.